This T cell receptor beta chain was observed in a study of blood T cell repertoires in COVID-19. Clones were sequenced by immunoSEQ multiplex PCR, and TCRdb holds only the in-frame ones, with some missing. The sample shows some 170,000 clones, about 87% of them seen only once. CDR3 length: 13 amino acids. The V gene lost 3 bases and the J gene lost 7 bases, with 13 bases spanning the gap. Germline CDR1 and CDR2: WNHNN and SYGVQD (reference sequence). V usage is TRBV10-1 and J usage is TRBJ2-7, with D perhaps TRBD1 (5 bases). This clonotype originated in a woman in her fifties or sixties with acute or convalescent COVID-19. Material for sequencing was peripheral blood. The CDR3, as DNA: TGCGCCAGCAGTGACAGGGCCCTTGGGGAGCAGTACTTC. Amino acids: CASSDRALGEQYF.